What follows are 10 T cell receptor beta chains derived from one specimen sequenced in a study of cytomegalovirus exposure and HLA in healthy donors. The PCR was carried out with 60 Vbeta primers and 13 Jbeta primers. Assay used: immunoSEQ multiplex PCR; TCRdb lists only in-frame clones, some missing. The sample's table shows 38,000 or so clones. Sequenced: PBMCs. These receptors were taken from a man between 35 and 55 years old in good health and CMV-seropositive.

This chain links TRBV11-2 with TRBJ2-7; 11 nucleotides align to TRBD1. The germline V gene has CDR1 SGHAT and CDR2 FQNNGV. With 2 bases clipped from V and 6 bases from J, the junction kept 6 bases outside the gene matches. The CDR3 length is 15 residues. The CDR3 sequence: CASSLTGTGGGEQYF. CDR3 bases: TGTGCCAGCAGCTTAACCGGGACAGGGGGGGGCGAGCAGTACTTC.

V gene TRBV6-6 combines with J gene TRBJ2-7, with 9 bases fitting TRBD2. The CDR3 covers 15 residues. CDR1 is MNHNY and CDR2 is SVGAGI in the germline V gene (reference sequence). The V and J ends lost 6 bases and 5 bases, in that order; junction bases with no gene match: 11. This CDR3 is CASRNLAGAIHEQYF. In nucleotides, the CDR3 is TGTGCCAGCAGGAACTTAGCGGGAGCAATCCACGAGCAGTACTTC.

Here the CDR3 reads CASPRIITGGDNQPQHF. DNA of the CDR3: TGCGCCAGCCCACGGATTATAACAGGGGGTGATAATCAGCCCCAGCATTTT. The V gene is TRBV23-1, the J gene TRBJ1-5, with 8 nucleotides matching TRBD1. TRBV23-1 is assigned to the ORF class and has an uncertain function. There are 17 residues in the CDR3. V was pared by 8 bases and J by 4 bases, with 16 bases of the junction left unmatched.

The genes are TRBV13 and TRBJ2-4, with a tentative D call TRBD1 (6 bases). V lost 5 bases to trimming and J lost 0 bases, with 14 bases between them. CDR1 and CDR2 from the germline V gene are PRHDT and FYEKMQ (reference sequence). The CDR3 runs 16 residues. The chain's CDR3 is CASSERGHPAKNIQYF. The DNA of the CDR3 is TGTGCCAGCAGCGAACGGGGACACCCAGCCAAAAACATTCAGTACTTC.

V is TRBV5-6 and J is TRBJ2-1, with 7 positions matching TRBD1. Trimming took 4 bases from V and 0 from J; bases not matched to a gene: 7. The CDR3 has 16 residues. The germline V gene encodes CDR1 SGHDT and CDR2 YYEEEE. The CDR3 spells CASSPTGTVSYNEQFF. CDR3 nucleotide sequence: TGTGCCAGCAGCCCAACCGGGACAGTCTCCTACAATGAGCAGTTCTTC.

The rearrangement links TRBV19 to TRBJ2-1; 14 bases align to TRBD2. With V trimmed by 5 bases and J by 9 bases, 12 bases remained unmatched. This CDR3 is 17 amino acids long. CDR1 is LNHDA, CDR2 SQIVND, per germline (reference sequence). CDR3 in DNA: TGTGCCAGTAGTGCGACTAGCGGGAGGGCCAATCGGGTTGAGCAGTTCTTC. This codes for CASSATSGRANRVEQFF.

J is TRBJ1-5 and V is TRBV27, with 9 positions matching TRBD1. CDR1 is MNHEY, CDR2 SMNVEV, per germline (reference sequence). The CDR3 is 16 amino acids. J was trimmed by 3 bases and V by 4 bases; bases with no gene match: 7. The CDR3 DNA reads TGTGCCAGCAGTTCACGGACAGGGGCCCTCAATCAGCCCCAGCATTTT. Protein sequence: CASSSRTGALNQPQHF.

The rearrangement joins TRBV9 to TRBJ2-7, with TRBD2 matching over 8 bases. CDR1 is SGDLS, CDR2 YYNGEE, per germline. V was clipped by 1 base and J by 2 bases; unmatched bases: 14. The CDR3 sequence is 18 residues long. This CDR3 is CASSVTAGGGLGAYEQYF. In DNA form, the CDR3 reads TGTGCCAGCAGCGTAACGGCCGGGGGGGGCCTTGGGGCCTACGAGCAGTACTTC.

The rearrangement uses TRBV15 and TRBJ2-5; 9 bases are shared with TRBD2. After removal of 3 bases from V and 4 bases from J, the junction contained 9 bases not matched to a gene. This CDR3 contains 16 residues. Germline CDR1 and CDR2: LNHNV and YYDKDF (reference sequence). CDR3 DNA sequence: TGTGCCACCAGCAGGGCTGGCGGGAGGGCCGGAGAGACCCAGTACTTC. Residues: CATSRAGGRAGETQYF.

The CDR3 protein is CASSTGQGAASGPEGLFF. The DNA of the CDR3 is TGTGCCAGCAGCACCGGACAGGGGGCGGCTAGCGGGCCCGAGGGACTGTTTTTT. V is TRBV5-4 and J is TRBJ1-4, with 11 bases aligning to TRBD1. The CDR3 spans 18 residues. Per the germline V gene, CDR1 is SGHNT and CDR2 is YYREEE (reference sequence). V lost 4 bases to trimming and J lost 13 bases; unmatched junction nucleotides: 21.